The 30 T cell receptor beta chains below come from one sample, sequenced in a study of T cell changes during pregnancy in multiple sclerosis. Assay: immunoSEQ multiplex PCR; the TCRdb copy retains only in-frame clones and omits some. Seen here are approximately 74,000 clones, approximately 92% observed once, and the top ten hold about 2.3%. Material: peripheral blood, obtained before pregnancy. The source of these receptors is a female donor with multiple sclerosis, enrolled in a pregnancy study.

This rearrangement joins TRBV5-6 to TRBJ2-4; weak D call: TRBD1 (5 bases). Trimming removed 0 bases at V and 5 bases at J, with 15 bases between. The germline V gene encodes CDR1 SGHDT and CDR2 YYEEEE. This CDR3 has 16 residues. CDR3 region: CASSLGGFKVENIQYF. CDR3 coding DNA: TGTGCCAGCAGCTTGGGGGGCTTCAAGGTGGAAAACATTCAGTACTTC. Filled out from reference TRBV5-6 and TRBJ2-4, the complete variable domain reads DAGVTQSPTHLIKTRGQQVTLRCSPKSGHDTVSWYQQALGQGPQFIFQYYEEEERQRGNFPDRFSGHQFPNYSSELNVNALLLGDSALYLCASSLGGFKVENIQYFGAGTRLSVL.

The rearrangement joins TRBV28 to TRBJ2-7; TRBD2 matches 11 bases. The germline V gene encodes CDR1 MDHEN and CDR2 SYDVKM. Trimming took 6 bases from V and 0 from J; bases not matched to a gene: 7. The CDR3 consists of 16 residues. The CDR3 DNA reads TGTGCCAGCAGCTCCCGACTAGCGGGGAACTCCTACGAGCAGTACTTC. This gives the protein CASSSRLAGNSYEQYF.

The rearrangement links TRBV28 to TRBJ1-1; 7 bases align to TRBD1. This CDR3 is 15 amino acids long. The junction had 11 bases not matched to a gene; V was cut back by 5 bases and J by 5 bases. Germline values: CDR1 MDHEN, CDR2 SYDVKM. The CDR3, as DNA: TGTGCCAGCAGTCCCCAGACAGGGAGTAGTACTGAAGCTTTCTTT. The encoded protein is CASSPQTGSSTEAFF.

The chain links TRBV19 to TRBJ2-2; TRBD1 matches 7 bases. The ends lost 6 bases at V and 2 bases at J; junction bases unmatched: 9. The CDR3 contains 16 residues. From germline, CDR1 is LNHDA and CDR2 SQIVND (reference sequence). The CDR3 region has the DNA TGTGCCAGTAGCCCCCGCGCAGGGGGTAACACCGGGGAGCTGTTTTTT. Protein product: CASSPRAGGNTGELFF.

The rearrangement links TRBV29-1 to TRBJ2-5, with TRBD2 identical over 9 bases. CDR1 and CDR2 (germline): SQVTM, ANQGSEA. V shed 2 bases, J shed 4 bases, and the junction held 8 bases outside the gene matches. The CDR3 has 15 amino acids. In DNA form, the CDR3 reads TGCAGCGTTGAAATGATAGCGGGAGCGGGAGAGACCCAGTACTTC. Its translation: CSVEMIAGAGETQYF.

V is TRBV7-2 and J is TRBJ1-5; D may be TRBD1 (6 bases). V was cut by 7 bases and J by 0 bases, with 13 bases left in between. Germline CDR1 and CDR2: SGHTA and FQGNSA. The CDR3 totals 15 residues. Here the CDR3 reads CASTAGADSNQPQHF. The CDR3 region has the DNA TGTGCCAGCACCGCAGGGGCTGATAGCAATCAGCCCCAGCATTTT.

This chain connects TRBV5-6 to TRBJ2-1; TRBD2 might be the D (5 bases). The CDR3 length is 15 residues. CDR1 is SGHDT and CDR2 is YYEEEE in the germline V gene. V was clipped by 2 bases and J by 6 bases, with 15 bases between them. The CDR3 nucleotides are TGTGCCAGCAGCTTTGGGGAGCCCGCTTTCAATGAGCAGTTCTTC. This gives the protein CASSFGEPAFNEQFF.

The rearrangement joins TRBV21-1 to TRBJ1-4; TRBD1 was called by the table and not checked on the DNA. TRBV21-1 is flagged as a pseudogene. This CDR3 is 19 amino acids long. The CDR3 DNA sequence: TGTGCCAGCAGCACAGGGACAGGGGGCGCGGATTATCCCGGAGAAAAACTGTTTTTT. It translates to CASSTGTGGADYPGEKLFF.

The rearrangement joins TRBV4-3 to TRBJ2-7; D is uncertain. Trimming left V 2 bases short and J 0 bases short, with 11 bases between. The germline V gene encodes CDR1 LGHNA and CDR2 YSLEER. There are 15 residues in the CDR3. CDR3 nucleotides: TGCGCCAGCAGCCAAAATCCTGATAGCTCCTACGAGCAGTACTTC. Amino acids: CASSQNPDSSYEQYF.

This chain links TRBV19 with TRBJ2-2; perhaps TRBD2 as D (7 bases). This CDR3 is built from 14 residues. Germline CDR1 and CDR2: LNHDA and SQIVND (reference sequence). V shed 9 bases and J shed 5 bases, with 16 bases lying between them. This chain's CDR3 is CASRRGGQTGELFF. The CDR3 DNA is TGTGCCAGCCGTAGGGGGGGGCAGACCGGGGAGCTGTTTTTT.

The chain carries TRBV29-1 and TRBJ2-3; D is uncertain. CDR1 SQVTM and CDR2 ANQGSEA come from the germline V gene. The V end was cut by 7 bases, the J end by 3 bases, with 5 bases between. CDR3 length: 10 amino acids. The CDR3 is CSARTDTQYF. For the CDR3, the DNA is TGCAGCGCCAGGACAGATACGCAGTATTTT.

V is TRBV19 and J is TRBJ2-7; no clear D gene. The CDR3 sequence is 14 residues long. The ends were cut back, 1 base at V and 2 bases at J, with 9 bases in the middle. CDR1 and CDR2 from the germline V gene are LNHDA and SQIVND (reference sequence). DNA of the CDR3: TGTGCCAGTAGTATAGCGAACGGAGCCTACGAGCAGTACTTC. This gives the protein CASSIANGAYEQYF. The variable domain in full, completed from reference TRBV19 and TRBJ2-7, reads DGGITQSPKYLFRKEGQNVTLSCEQNLNHDAMYWYRQDPGQGLRLIYYSQIVNDFQKGDIAEGYSVSREKKESFPLTVTSAQKNPTAFYLCASSIANGAYEQYFGPGTRLTVT.

This sequence joins TRBV10-3 and TRBJ2-1; 9 bases fit TRBD2. The germline V gene has CDR1 ENHRY and CDR2 SYGVKD. The CDR3 extends over 13 amino acids. V shed 7 bases and J 10 bases; nucleotides not matched to a gene: 8. Here the CDR3 DNA reads TGTGCCATCACTAGATTGGCGGGAGGGGAGCAGTTCTTC. Translation gives CAITRLAGGEQFF.

The V gene is TRBV11-3, the J gene TRBJ2-1; TRBD1 matches at 8 bases. CDR3 length equals 15 residues. The V gene's germline CDR1 is SGHNT and CDR2 YENEEA. Trimming took 5 bases from V and 1 from J; bases not matched to a gene: 4. This CDR3 is CASSPGQESYNEQFF. The CDR3 DNA reads as TGTGCCAGCAGCCCGGGACAGGAATCCTACAATGAGCAGTTCTTC. The full variable domain, completed using reference TRBV11-3 and TRBJ2-1, is EAGVVQSPRYKIIEKKQPVAFWCNPISGHNTLYWYLQNLGQGPELLIRYENEEAVDDSQLPKDRFSAERLKGVDSTLKIQPAELGDSAVYLCASSPGQESYNEQFFGPGTRLTVL.

The chain employs TRBV7-2 and TRBJ1-2, with 7 bases aligning to TRBD1. Germline CDR1 and CDR2: SGHTA and FQGNSA. The CDR3 has 14 residues. The junction had 9 bases not matched to a gene; V was cut back by 6 bases and J by 5 bases. The DNA for the CDR3 is TGTGCCAGCAGTTATGGACAGGTCTTATATGGCTACACCTTC. This encodes CASSYGQVLYGYTF.

This chain connects TRBV27 to TRBJ2-7; 11 bases fit TRBD2. The V gene end was trimmed by 9 bases and the J gene end by 6 bases; junction bases not matched to a gene: 10. The CDR3 sequence is 14 residues long. The germline V gene has CDR1 MNHEY and CDR2 SMNVEV (reference sequence). The CDR3 DNA sequence: TGTGCCAGTGGGACTAGCGGTCGGGGGGGCGAGCAGTACTTC. Protein product: CASGTSGRGGEQYF.

The chain employs TRBV18 and TRBJ1-1, with D possibly matching TRBD1 (5 bases). The germline V and J ends were trimmed by 4 bases and 5 bases, with 11 bases remaining between them. Germline-derived CDR1 and CDR2 are KGHSH and LQKENI. The CDR3 has 13 amino acids. The DNA for the CDR3 is TGTGCCAGCTCACTGGGGGGTGGGACTGAAGCTTTCTTT. Protein product: CASSLGGGTEAFF.

The chain combines TRBV9 with TRBJ2-5, with TRBD2 matching 7 bases. CDR1 is SGDLS, CDR2 YYNGEE, per germline. The CDR3 runs 15 residues. V shed 3 bases and J 1 base; nucleotides not matched to a gene: 6. The CDR3 nucleotides are TGTGCCAGCAGCGGGACAACTAGCGCCCAAGAGACCCAGTACTTC. It specifies CASSGTTSAQETQYF.

This chain links TRBV27 with TRBJ1-5, with 7 positions matching TRBD1. The CDR3 contains 15 residues. V was clipped by 1 base and J by 4 bases; unmatched bases: 4. The germline V gene has CDR1 MNHEY and CDR2 SMNVEV (reference sequence). The CDR3 reads CASSLWAGGNQPQHF. CDR3 in DNA: TGTGCCAGCAGTTTATGGGCAGGGGGGAATCAGCCCCAGCATTTT.

The table lists this clone with a count of one. CDR3 in DNA: TGCGCCAGCAGCTTCGGACTAGCGGGGCCGGGCAATGGAAAGACCCAGTACTTC. Its translation: CASSFGLAGPGNGKTQYF. This chain links TRBV5-1 with TRBJ2-5; 12 positions match TRBD2. Germline V lookup: CDR1 SGHRS, CDR2 YFSETQ. V lost 2 bases, J lost 6 bases, and 14 bases stayed unmatched. This CDR3 region has 18 residues.

The chain joins TRBV19 to TRBJ1-2; D possibly corresponds to TRBD1 (6 bases). The CDR3 runs to 15 residues. Trimming pared 1 base from V and 3 bases from J, leaving 12 bases between. The germline V gene encodes CDR1 LNHDA and CDR2 SQIVND (reference sequence). CDR3 amino acids: CASSIVDSSYYGYTF. The DNA of the CDR3 is TGTGCCAGTAGTATAGTGGACAGTTCTTACTATGGCTACACCTTC. The full variable domain, completed using reference TRBV19 and TRBJ1-2, is DGGITQSPKYLFRKEGQNVTLSCEQNLNHDAMYWYRQDPGQGLRLIYYSQIVNDFQKGDIAEGYSVSREKKESFPLTVTSAQKNPTAFYLCASSIVDSSYYGYTFGSGTRLTVV.

The chain has TRBV29-1 and TRBJ2-1, with 15 nucleotides matching TRBD2. Germline assignment: CDR1 SQVTM and CDR2 ANQGSEA. V dropped 5 bases and J dropped 13; count of bases not matched to a gene: 12. CDR3 length: 15 residues. CDR3 protein: CSVTGLAGGPRQQFF. CDR3 bases: TGCAGCGTTACCGGACTAGCGGGAGGGCCGAGGCAACAGTTCTTC.

V and J are TRBV15 and TRBJ1-5; 7 bases line up with TRBD1. J was trimmed by 4 bases and V by 3 bases; bases with no gene match: 9. This CDR3 contains 16 residues. Germline loops: CDR1 LNHNV, CDR2 YYDKDF (reference sequence). DNA of the CDR3: TGTGCCACCAGCAGTTCTACGGGACAGAAGAATCAGCCCCAGCATTTT. This gives the protein CATSSSTGQKNQPQHF.

The chain recombines TRBV7-2 with TRBJ2-7; D is undetermined. The CDR3 extends over 11 amino acids. The V end lost 6 bases, the J end lost 2 bases, and 5 bases lay between the germline ends. CDR1 SGHTA and CDR2 FQGNSA come from the germline V gene. The CDR3: CASSFTYEQYF. The CDR3 DNA follows: TGTGCCAGCAGTTTTACCTACGAGCAGTACTTC.

This clone has only a few counts. The chain recombines TRBV5-1 with TRBJ2-1; TRBD2 agrees at 10 bases. The CDR3 is made up of 14 amino acids. Germline V gene lookup returns CDR1 SGHRS and CDR2 YFSETQ. With V trimmed by 7 bases and J by 4 bases, 5 bases remained unmatched. The CDR3 region has the DNA TGCGCCAGCCGGGGACTAGCGAAGTACAATGAGCAGTTCTTC. It is translated as CASRGLAKYNEQFF.

The rearrangement uses TRBV7-9 and TRBJ1-4; D is possibly TRBD1 (5 bases). V was pared by 2 bases and J by 6 bases, with 13 bases between. Per the germline V gene, CDR1 is SEHNR and CDR2 is FQNEAQ (reference sequence). The CDR3 length is 15 residues. The CDR3: CASSLSGGGDEKLFF. The CDR3 DNA follows: TGTGCCAGCAGCTTATCTGGCGGGGGGGATGAAAAACTGTTTTTT.

The chain has TRBV5-4 and TRBJ2-7; a weak D match, TRBD1 (6 bases). The CDR3 is 14 amino acids. Per germline, CDR1 SGHNT and CDR2 YYREEE (reference sequence). Deletions cut 4 bases from V and 7 bases from J, with 18 bases between. The CDR3, as DNA: TGTGCCAGCAGCGGAACAGGGTTGTCGGATGAGCAGTACTTC. It translates to CASSGTGLSDEQYF.

The CDR3 loop reads CASSSRGSEAFF. In DNA form, the CDR3 reads TGTGCCAGCAGCTCCAGGGGATCTGAAGCTTTCTTT. The V and J genes are TRBV11-2 and TRBJ1-1, with a tentative D call TRBD1 (6 bases). Trimming cost V 4 bases and J 6 bases, with 9 bases left between them. CDR1 is SGHAT, CDR2 FQNNGV, per germline. The CDR3 contains 12 residues. The full variable domain, completed using reference TRBV11-2 and TRBJ1-1, is EAGVAQSPRYKIIEKRQSVAFWCNPISGHATLYWYQQILGQGPKLLIQFQNNGVVDDSQLPKDRFSAERLKGVDSTLKIQPAKLEDSAVYLCASSSRGSEAFFGQGTRLTVV.

V is TRBV19 and J is TRBJ2-7; a possible D gene is TRBD1 (6 bases). V lost 6 bases and J 6 bases, leaving 18 bases between the germline ends. Per germline, CDR1 LNHDA and CDR2 SQIVND (reference sequence). CDR3 size: 14 residues. The CDR3, as DNA: TGTGCCAGTAGCCCACAGGGCCTGGTGGGCGAGCAGTACTTC. It specifies CASSPQGLVGEQYF.

V and J are TRBV13 and TRBJ2-3, with 7 bases that match TRBD1. Trimming cost V 5 bases and J 1 base; bases outside gene matches: 9. Per germline, CDR1 PRHDT and CDR2 FYEKMQ (reference sequence). This CDR3 has 16 residues. CDR3 sequence (DNA): TGTGCCAGCAGCCCACGACAGGGATGGGGCACAGATACGCAGTATTTT. Translating it yields CASSPRQGWGTDTQYF. The entire variable domain, with the rest obtained from reference TRBV13 and TRBJ2-3, is as follows: AAGVIQSPRHLIKEKRETATLKCYPIPRHDTVYWYQQGPGQDPQFLISFYEKMQSDKGSIPDRFSAQQFSDYHSELNMSSLELGDSALYFCASSPRQGWGTDTQYFGPGTRLTVL.